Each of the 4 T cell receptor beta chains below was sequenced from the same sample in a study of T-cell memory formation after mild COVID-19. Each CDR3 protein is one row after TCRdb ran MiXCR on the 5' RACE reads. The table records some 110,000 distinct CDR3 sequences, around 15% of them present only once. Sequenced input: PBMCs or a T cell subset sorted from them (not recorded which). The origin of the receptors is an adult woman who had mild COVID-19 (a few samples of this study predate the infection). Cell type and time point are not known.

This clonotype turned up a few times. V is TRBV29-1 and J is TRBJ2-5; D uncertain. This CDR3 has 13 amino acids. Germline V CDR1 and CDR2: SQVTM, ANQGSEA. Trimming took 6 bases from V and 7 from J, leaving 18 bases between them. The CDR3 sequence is CSVRDASTGTQYF. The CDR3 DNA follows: TGCAGCGTCCGCGACGCTTCGACGGGGACCCAGTACTTC.

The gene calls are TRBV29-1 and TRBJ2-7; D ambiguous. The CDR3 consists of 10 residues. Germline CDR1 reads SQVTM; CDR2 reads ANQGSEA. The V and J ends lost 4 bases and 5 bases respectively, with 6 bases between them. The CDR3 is CSVVMDEQYF. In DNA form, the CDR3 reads TGCAGCGTTGTCATGGACGAGCAGTACTTC.

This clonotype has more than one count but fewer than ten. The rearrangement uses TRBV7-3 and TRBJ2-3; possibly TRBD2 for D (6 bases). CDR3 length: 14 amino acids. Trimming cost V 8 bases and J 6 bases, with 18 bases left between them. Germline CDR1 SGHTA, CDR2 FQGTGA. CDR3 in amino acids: CASGLAEGTDTQYF. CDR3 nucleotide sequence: TGTGCCAGCGGATTGGCGGAGGGGACGGATACGCAGTATTTT. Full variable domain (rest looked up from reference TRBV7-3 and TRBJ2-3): GAGVSQTPSNKVTEKGKYVELRCDPISGHTALYWYRQSLGQGPEFLIYFQGTGAADDSGLPNDRFFAVRPEGSVSTLKIQRTERGDSAVYLCASGLAEGTDTQYFGPGTRLTVL.

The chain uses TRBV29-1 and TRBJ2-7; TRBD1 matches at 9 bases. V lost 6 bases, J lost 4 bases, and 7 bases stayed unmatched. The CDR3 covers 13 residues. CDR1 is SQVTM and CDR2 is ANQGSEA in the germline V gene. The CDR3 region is CSVRPGTGYEQYF. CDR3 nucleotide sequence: TGCAGCGTGCGCCCGGGGACAGGGTACGAGCAGTACTTC.